This T cell receptor (beta chain) derives from a study of monozygotic twins with inflammatory bowel disease. Template switching appended UMIs that held a 6-nucleotide sample barcode. TCRdb reanalyzed the 5' RACE reads, giving one entry per CDR3 protein sequence and no DNA. Here the sample table reports around 400,000 distinct CDR3 sequences. To note about this clonotype: Its target is unknown.

Blood samples, whole and unsorted for T cells, yielded the isolated total RNA. Study-level results: Background noise in patient repertoires may stem from differing immunosuppressive treatments. It was not supported that a single strong signal or clonotype was associated with IBD.

Germline V gene sequence: CDR1 DFQATT, CDR2 SNEGSKA (reference sequence). The CDR3 totals 13 residues. The gene calls are TRBV20-1 and TRBJ1-2; TCRdb lists TRBD1, though no DNA is available to test this call. Sequenced: blood. The TCR comes from a human donor with ulcerative colitis or Crohn's disease, or a healthy co-twin of an affected twin (not recorded which). CDR3 loop: CSAAPGTGLGYTF.